This TCR beta chain was identified in a study of Ad26.COV2.S vaccination and SARS-CoV-2 variants (dated by TCRdb to the early 2020s). About the investigation overall: TCRbeta repertoire sequencing served as the tool for gauging how specific and how broad the SARS-CoV-2-reactive T cell receptors were following Ad26.COV2.S vaccination. A total of 32 samples were included in the TCR-sequenced set, comprising around 19 Ad26.COV2.S vaccine recipients, 5 placebo recipients and 8 SARS-CoV-2 convalescent individuals. Here is what the overall study found, with its caveats: After vaccination, spike-specific CD8+ and CD4+ T cell responses were reported to show substantial breadth. According to the authors, total T cell responses may have been underestimated by the TCR breadth and depth analyses. Compared with placebo recipients, Ad26.COV2.S recipients showed higher spike-specific TCR breadth (P = 0.0014). Non-spike TCR breadth was comparable between vaccine and placebo recipients, consistent with the vaccine containing only spike.

Points on this clone: Its antigen has not been determined. No base qualities exist here, and no much larger clone lies one base off it.

V loses 3 bases of germline sequence and J loses 3 bases, and the interval between the two ends is 14 bases. The germline V gene (reference sequence) sets CDR1 to MNHEY and CDR2 to SMNVEV. From the cysteine up to the phenylalanine, the CDR3 has a length of 16 residues. The kept DNA is CDR3 alone, 48 bases in frame from the first base. The time point label of this sample denotes: individuals recovered from natural SARS-CoV-2 infection. The immunoSEQ Assay was used to sequence TCRbeta CDR3 regions. After extraction, genomic DNA underwent amplification by bias-controlled multiplex PCR, followed by high-throughput sequencing. On the study's bioinformatics: Collapsing and filtering of sequences were performed to quantify the absolute abundance of each unique TCRbeta CDR3 region. T cell fraction was estimated by normalizing TCRbeta template counts to usable DNA, with usable DNA measured through amplification of reference genes found in all nucleated cells. Repertoire TCRs were annotated as SARS-CoV-2-specific by exact matching of V gene, CDR3 amino acid sequence and J gene to a known reactive TCR set. MIRA supplied the reference SARS-CoV-2 TCR set, which was filtered for enrichment in COVID-19-positive ImmuneCODE repertoires so that public or cross-reactive TCRs were removed. Using the MIRA antigens, annotated TCRs were further analysed by specific ORF or by position within an ORF. Breadth was defined as annotated unique rearrangements over total unique productive rearrangements; depth was the summed frequency of those rearrangements. Two-sided Wilcoxon rank-sum tests were used to compare TCR breadth between groups. TCRdb re-hosts the immuneACCESS table, in-frame sequences only. Its copies lack some clones; in the studies checked, an unresolved V gene accounts for under half of them, and the cause for the rest is not known. V and J calls plus clone size are reproduced from that table; the DNA served to infer D and trimming. Across this sample there are more than 85,000 clones, with around 81% seen only once. 17% of the sample is in the top ten clones.

Specimen: peripheral blood, collected after recovery from COVID-19. The rearrangement joined TRBV27 to TRBJ2-2, with the D call tentatively TRBD1 or TRBD2, each fitting 5 bases. This TCR derives from a human donor who had recovered from COVID-19. Read as DNA, the sequence is TGTGCCAGCAGTTTGGACCCGGGACGGTACACCGGGGAGCTGTTTTTT. It translates to CASSLDPGRYTGELFF.